This is a list of T cell receptor beta chains from one sample in a study of T cells after posttransplantation cyclophosphamide. Profiled with immunoSEQ multiplex PCR; TCRdb holds only in-frame clones, not every one. Recorded here are about 37,000 clones, none singletons. The sequenced sample consisted of PBMCs. The receptors stem from a young man in good health and a related stem cell transplant donor. Both conserved end residues are part of each CDR3. D genes are given only for firm matches. A row's size may be missing; if present it is once, few, many or a size class.

j_call: TRBJ1-2
clone_size: many
v_call: TRBV7-9
d_call: TRBD1
cdr3_aa: CASSEGQGYDGYTF
cdr3_nt: TGTGCCAGCAGCGAGGGACAGGGGTACGATGGCTACACCTTC

j_call: TRBJ1-5
clone_size: few
v_call: TRBV2
d_call: TRBD1
cdr3_aa: CASRDRGNQPQHF
cdr3_nt: TGTGCCAGCAGGGACAGGGGAAATCAGCCCCAGCATTTT

j_call: TRBJ1-6
clone_size: many
v_call: TRBV2
d_call: .
cdr3_aa: CASSGQGNSPLHF
cdr3_nt: TGTGCCAGCAGCGGGCAGGGGAATTCACCCCTCCACTTT

j_call: TRBJ2-7
clone_size: many
v_call: TRBV5-1
d_call: .
cdr3_aa: CASSPTGGYEQYF
cdr3_nt: TGCGCCAGCAGCCCCACCGGGGGCTACGAGCAGTACTTC

j_call: TRBJ2-7
clone_size: few
v_call: TRBV4-2
d_call: .
cdr3_aa: CASSQDPGSYEQYF
cdr3_nt: TGTGCCAGCAGCCAAGATCCGGGCTCCTACGAGCAGTACTTC

j_call: TRBJ2-7
clone_size: many
v_call: TRBV14
d_call: TRBD2
cdr3_aa: CASSPITSGGLYEQYF
cdr3_nt: TGTGCCAGCAGCCCAATTACTAGCGGGGGTCTTTACGAGCAGTACTTC

j_call: TRBJ2-1
clone_size: many
v_call: TRBV6-6
d_call: TRBD2
cdr3_aa: CASSYVLAGGNEQFF
cdr3_nt: TGTGCCAGCAGTTACGTACTAGCGGGGGGGAATGAGCAGTTCTTC

j_call: TRBJ2-7
clone_size: few
v_call: TRBV29-1
d_call: .
cdr3_aa: CSVRIGGPSYEQYF
cdr3_nt: TGCAGCGTTCGGATCGGGGGGCCCTCCTACGAGCAGTACTTC

j_call: TRBJ2-7
clone_size: many
v_call: TRBV24-1
d_call: TRBD1
cdr3_aa: CATSDPSGTGRSEQYF
cdr3_nt: TGTGCCACCAGTGACCCCTCTGGGACAGGGCGTTCCGAGCAGTACTTC

j_call: TRBJ1-5
clone_size: many
v_call: TRBV2
d_call: .
cdr3_aa: CASSETGFNQPQHF
cdr3_nt: TGTGCCAGCAGTGAAACAGGATTCAATCAGCCCCAGCATTTT

j_call: TRBJ1-5
clone_size: many
v_call: TRBV27
d_call: .
cdr3_aa: CASSLGGRPSNQPQHF
cdr3_nt: TGTGCCAGCTCCCTTGGGGGGAGACCGAGCAATCAGCCCCAGCATTTT

j_call: TRBJ1-2
clone_size: many
v_call: TRBV19
d_call: TRBD1
cdr3_aa: CASSGGQGDYGYTF
cdr3_nt: TGTGCCAGTAGTGGGGGACAGGGAGACTATGGCTACACCTTC

j_call: TRBJ2-1
clone_size: many
v_call: TRBV27
d_call: TRBD1
cdr3_aa: CASSPVDRVGNEQFF
cdr3_nt: TGTGCCAGCAGTCCCGTGGACAGGGTCGGAAATGAGCAGTTCTTC

j_call: TRBJ2-2
clone_size: many
v_call: TRBV18
d_call: .
cdr3_aa: CASSPGPATGELFF
cdr3_nt: TGTGCCAGCTCACCAGGGCCGGCCACCGGGGAGCTGTTTTTT

j_call: TRBJ1-1
clone_size: many
v_call: TRBV7-9
d_call: TRBD1
cdr3_aa: CASSQGAGNTEAFF
cdr3_nt: TGTGCCAGCAGCCAGGGGGCAGGGAACACTGAAGCTTTCTTT

j_call: TRBJ1-4
clone_size: many
v_call: TRBV9
d_call: .
cdr3_aa: CASSSGGTGEKLFF
cdr3_nt: TGTGCCAGCAGCTCTGGGGGGACGGGGGAAAAACTGTTTTTT

j_call: TRBJ1-4
clone_size: many
v_call: TRBV5-4
d_call: .
cdr3_aa: CASSLEPSEKLFF
cdr3_nt: TGTGCCAGCAGCTTGGAGCCGAGTGAAAAACTGTTTTTT

j_call: TRBJ2-6
clone_size: few
v_call: TRBV7-2
d_call: .
cdr3_aa: CASSLGTAFPSGANVLTF
cdr3_nt: TGTGCCAGCAGCTTAGGGACAGCGTTCCCCTCTGGGGCCAACGTCCTGACTTTC

j_call: TRBJ2-2
clone_size: few
v_call: TRBV7-8
d_call: TRBD2
cdr3_aa: CASSLAPRRGAGELFF
cdr3_nt: TGTGCCAGCAGCTTAGCGCCGCGACGGGGGGCCGGGGAGCTGTTTTTT

j_call: TRBJ2-5
clone_size: many
v_call: TRBV2
d_call: .
cdr3_aa: CASKEGSRETQYF
cdr3_nt: TGTGCCAGCAAAGAGGGCTCCCGAGAGACCCAGTACTTC

j_call: TRBJ1-4
clone_size: many
v_call: TRBV6-2/TRBV6-3
d_call: .
cdr3_aa: CASAGVRSNEKLFF
cdr3_nt: TGTGCCAGTGCAGGGGTGCGGTCTAATGAAAAACTGTTTTTT

j_call: TRBJ2-4
clone_size: many
v_call: TRBV28
d_call: TRBD2
cdr3_aa: CATLSGGNGKNIQYF
cdr3_nt: TGTGCCACCCTTAGCGGGGGGAATGGCAAAAACATTCAGTACTTC

j_call: TRBJ2-7
clone_size: many
v_call: TRBV7-2
d_call: .
cdr3_aa: CASSSNYEQYF
cdr3_nt: TGTGCCAGCAGCTCCAACTACGAGCAGTACTTC

j_call: TRBJ2-5
clone_size: few
v_call: TRBV18
d_call: .
cdr3_aa: CASSRDFQETQYF
cdr3_nt: TGTGCCAGCTCCCGGGACTTCCAAGAGACCCAGTACTTC

j_call: TRBJ1-5
clone_size: .
v_call: TRBV29-1
d_call: TRBD1
cdr3_aa: CSAAPGQGDQPQHF
cdr3_nt: TGCAGCGCCGCTCCGGGACAGGGTGACCAGCCCCAGCATTTT

j_call: TRBJ2-3
clone_size: .
v_call: TRBV7-2
d_call: .
cdr3_aa: CASSLRGAPSTDTQYF
cdr3_nt: TGTGCCAGCAGCTTAAGAGGGGCACCTAGCACAGATACGCAGTATTTT

j_call: TRBJ1-4
clone_size: many
v_call: TRBV9
d_call: TRBD1
cdr3_aa: CASSAGTGVRNEKLFF
cdr3_nt: TGTGCCAGCAGCGCCGGGACAGGGGTTAGGAATGAAAAACTGTTTTTT

j_call: TRBJ1-1
clone_size: many
v_call: TRBV2
d_call: .
cdr3_aa: CASSLPGSTEAFF
cdr3_nt: TGTGCCAGCAGTTTACCAGGAAGCACTGAAGCTTTCTTT

j_call: TRBJ1-2
clone_size: many
v_call: TRBV19
d_call: .
cdr3_aa: CASSPETEANGYTF
cdr3_nt: TGTGCCAGTAGTCCCGAGACAGAAGCGAATGGCTACACCTTC

j_call: TRBJ2-5
clone_size: many
v_call: TRBV7-3
d_call: .
cdr3_aa: CASSPSGPETQYF
cdr3_nt: TGTGCCAGCAGCCCAAGCGGCCCAGAGACCCAGTACTTC

j_call: TRBJ1-5
clone_size: few
v_call: TRBV4-1
d_call: TRBD1
cdr3_aa: CASSPRIGTGNSNQPQHF
cdr3_nt: TGCGCCAGCAGTCCTAGAATAGGGACAGGTAATAGCAATCAGCCCCAGCATTTT

j_call: TRBJ1-1
clone_size: many
v_call: TRBV2
d_call: .
cdr3_aa: CASSREMNTEAFF
cdr3_nt: TGTGCCAGCAGCAGGGAAATGAACACTGAAGCTTTCTTT

j_call: TRBJ2-1
clone_size: many
v_call: TRBV6-1
d_call: TRBD2
cdr3_aa: CASSEVGGGAGEQFF
cdr3_nt: TGTGCCAGCAGTGAAGTTGGCGGGGGGGCCGGCGAGCAGTTCTTC

j_call: TRBJ2-1
clone_size: many
v_call: TRBV6-6
d_call: .
cdr3_aa: CASRNGQTLSYNEQFF
cdr3_nt: TGTGCCAGCAGGAATGGACAGACTCTATCCTACAATGAGCAGTTCTTC

j_call: TRBJ2-7
clone_size: many
v_call: TRBV2
d_call: .
cdr3_aa: CASRGVYEQYF
cdr3_nt: TGTGCCAGCAGAGGGGTTTACGAGCAGTACTTC

j_call: TRBJ2-2
clone_size: many
v_call: TRBV4-1
d_call: .
cdr3_aa: CASSQHRGTGELFF
cdr3_nt: TGCGCCAGCAGCCAACACAGAGGGACCGGGGAGCTGTTTTTT